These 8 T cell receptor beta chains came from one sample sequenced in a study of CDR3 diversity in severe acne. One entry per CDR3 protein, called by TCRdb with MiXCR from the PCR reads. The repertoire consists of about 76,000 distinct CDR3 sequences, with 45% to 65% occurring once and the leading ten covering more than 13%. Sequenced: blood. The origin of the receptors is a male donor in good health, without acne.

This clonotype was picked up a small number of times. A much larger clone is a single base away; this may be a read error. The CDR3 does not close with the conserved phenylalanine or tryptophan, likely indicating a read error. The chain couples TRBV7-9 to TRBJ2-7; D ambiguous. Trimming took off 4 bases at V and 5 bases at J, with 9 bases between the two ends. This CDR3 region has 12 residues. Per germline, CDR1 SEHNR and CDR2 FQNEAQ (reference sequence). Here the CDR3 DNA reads TGTGCCAGCAGCTCTGGGGTACACGAGCAGTACTCC. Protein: CASSSGVHEQYS.

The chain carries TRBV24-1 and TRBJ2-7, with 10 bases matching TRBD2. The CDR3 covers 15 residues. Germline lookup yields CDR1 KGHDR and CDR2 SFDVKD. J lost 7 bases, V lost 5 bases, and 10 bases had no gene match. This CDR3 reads CATSVSGGAGGEQYF. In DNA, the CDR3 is TGTGCCACCAGTGTGAGCGGGGGGGCCGGCGGGGAGCAGTACTTC.

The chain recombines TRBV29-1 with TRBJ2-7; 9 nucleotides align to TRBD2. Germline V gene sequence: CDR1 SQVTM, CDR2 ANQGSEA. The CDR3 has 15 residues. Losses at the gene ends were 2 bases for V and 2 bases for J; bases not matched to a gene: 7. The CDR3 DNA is TGCAGCGTTGAACTAGCGGGACTTAGCCCCTACGAGCAGTACTTC. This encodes CSVELAGLSPYEQYF.

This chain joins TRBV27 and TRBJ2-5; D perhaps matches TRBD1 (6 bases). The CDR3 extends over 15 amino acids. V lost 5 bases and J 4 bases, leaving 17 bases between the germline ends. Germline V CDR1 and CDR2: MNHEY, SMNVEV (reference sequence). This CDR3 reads CASSNRNRVGETQYF. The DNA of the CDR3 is TGTGCCAGCAGTAACCGGAACAGGGTCGGAGAGACCCAGTACTTC.

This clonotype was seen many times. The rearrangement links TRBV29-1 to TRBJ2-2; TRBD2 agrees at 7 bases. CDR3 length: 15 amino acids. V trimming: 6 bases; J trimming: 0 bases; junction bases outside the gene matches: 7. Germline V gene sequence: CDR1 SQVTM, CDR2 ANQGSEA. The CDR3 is CSVAKGGANTGELFF. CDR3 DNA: TGCAGCGTCGCAAAGGGAGGGGCGAACACCGGGGAGCTGTTTTTT.

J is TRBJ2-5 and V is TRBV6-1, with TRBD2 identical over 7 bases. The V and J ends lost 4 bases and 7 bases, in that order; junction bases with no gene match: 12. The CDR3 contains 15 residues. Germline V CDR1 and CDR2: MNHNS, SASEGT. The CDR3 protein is CASSVGGLSGGTQYF. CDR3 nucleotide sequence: TGTGCCAGCAGTGTGGGGGGACTAAGCGGCGGGACCCAGTACTTC.

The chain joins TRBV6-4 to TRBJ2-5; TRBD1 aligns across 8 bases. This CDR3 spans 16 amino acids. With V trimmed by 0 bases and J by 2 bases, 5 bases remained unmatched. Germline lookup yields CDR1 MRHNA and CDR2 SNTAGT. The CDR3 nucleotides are TGTGCCAGCAGTGACTCTACAGGGGGACGGCAAGAGACCCAGTACTTC. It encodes CASSDSTGGRQETQYF.

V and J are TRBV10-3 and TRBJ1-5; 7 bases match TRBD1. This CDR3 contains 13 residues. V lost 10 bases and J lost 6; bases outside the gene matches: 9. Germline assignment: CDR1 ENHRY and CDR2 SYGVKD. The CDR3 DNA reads TGTGCCACCCAAGACAGGGACGGTCAGCCCCAGCATTTT. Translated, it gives CATQDRDGQPQHF.